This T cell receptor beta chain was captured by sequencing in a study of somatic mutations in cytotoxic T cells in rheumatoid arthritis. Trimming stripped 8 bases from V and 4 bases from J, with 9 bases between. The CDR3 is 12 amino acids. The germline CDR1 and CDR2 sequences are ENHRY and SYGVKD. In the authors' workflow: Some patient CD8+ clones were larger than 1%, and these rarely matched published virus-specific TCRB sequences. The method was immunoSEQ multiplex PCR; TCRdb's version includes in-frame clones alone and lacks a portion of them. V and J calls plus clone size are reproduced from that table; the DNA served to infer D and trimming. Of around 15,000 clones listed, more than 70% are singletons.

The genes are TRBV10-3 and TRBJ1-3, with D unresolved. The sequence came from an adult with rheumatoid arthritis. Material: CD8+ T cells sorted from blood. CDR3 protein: CAIGSEGNTIYF. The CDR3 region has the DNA TGTGCCATCGGATCTGAGGGAAACACCATATATTTT.